What follows describes a single TCR beta chain. Its target is not known. This specimen belongs to a study of cytomegalovirus exposure and HLA in healthy donors. Notes on the study in general: With high specificity and sensitivity, the classifier reportedly diagnosed cytomegalovirus status. Among TCR beta chains, those listed as cytomegalovirus-associated numbered about 150. Researchers reported in a later analysis that a missense DCLRE1C variant was tied to TCR beta V- and J-gene trimming.

The CDR3 extends over 19 amino acids. Trimming pared 6 bases from V and 0 bases from J, leaving 24 bases between. Germline V lookup: CDR1 MDHEN, CDR2 SYDVKM. A multiplex PCR was run with 60 Vbeta primers and 13 Jbeta primers. Study processing details: Some 80 million unique TCR beta chains, roughly 11 million shared, were counted in a later analysis. TCRdb keeps only in-frame clones here, not all; method: immunoSEQ multiplex PCR. That table furnishes V, J and clone size, whereas the DNA furnished D and trimming. This table holds under 200,000 clones, about 80% found once. The sequencing sample was made of PBMCs. The genes are TRBV28 and TRBJ1-5; D may be TRBD1 (6 bases). The sequence was obtained from a girl aged 5 to 17 in good health and CMV-seropositive. CDR3 bases: TGTGCCAGCAGCCCCTTGGGGTCGGACAGCAGATATAGCAATCAGCCCCAGCATTTT. It is translated as CASSPLGSDSRYSNQPQHF.